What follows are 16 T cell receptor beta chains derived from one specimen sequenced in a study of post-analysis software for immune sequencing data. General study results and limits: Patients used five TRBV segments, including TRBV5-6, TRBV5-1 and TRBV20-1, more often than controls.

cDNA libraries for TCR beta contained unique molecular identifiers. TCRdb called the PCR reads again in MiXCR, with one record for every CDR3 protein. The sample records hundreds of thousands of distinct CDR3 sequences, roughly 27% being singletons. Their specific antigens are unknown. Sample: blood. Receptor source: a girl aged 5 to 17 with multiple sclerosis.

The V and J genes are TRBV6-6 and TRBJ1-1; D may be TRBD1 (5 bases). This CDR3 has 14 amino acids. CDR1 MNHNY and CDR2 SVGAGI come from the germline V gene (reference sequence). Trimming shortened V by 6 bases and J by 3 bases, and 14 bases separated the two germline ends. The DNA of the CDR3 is TGTGCCAGCAGACCCTCGACAGTCTACACTGAAGCTTTCTTT. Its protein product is CASRPSTVYTEAFF.

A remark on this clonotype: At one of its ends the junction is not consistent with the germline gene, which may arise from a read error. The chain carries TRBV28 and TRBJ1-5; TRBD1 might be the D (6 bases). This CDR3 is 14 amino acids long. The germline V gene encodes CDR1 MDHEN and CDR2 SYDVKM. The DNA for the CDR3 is TGTGCCAGCAAACAGGGAAGCAGCAATCAGCCCCAGCAGTTT. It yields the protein CASKQGSSNQPQQF.

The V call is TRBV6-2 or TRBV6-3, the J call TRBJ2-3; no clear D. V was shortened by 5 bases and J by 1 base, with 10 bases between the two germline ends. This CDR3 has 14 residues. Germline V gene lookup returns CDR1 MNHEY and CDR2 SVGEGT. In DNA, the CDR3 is TGTGCCAGCAGTCATCCGAAGGGCACAGATACGCAGTATTTT. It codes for CASSHPKGTDTQYF.

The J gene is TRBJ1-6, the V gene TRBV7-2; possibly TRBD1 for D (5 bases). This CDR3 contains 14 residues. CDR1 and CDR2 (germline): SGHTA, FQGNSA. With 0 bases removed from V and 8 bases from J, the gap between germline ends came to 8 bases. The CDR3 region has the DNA TGTGCCAGCAGCTTAGCCAGGGAGCATTCACCCCTCCACTTT. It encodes CASSLAREHSPLHF.

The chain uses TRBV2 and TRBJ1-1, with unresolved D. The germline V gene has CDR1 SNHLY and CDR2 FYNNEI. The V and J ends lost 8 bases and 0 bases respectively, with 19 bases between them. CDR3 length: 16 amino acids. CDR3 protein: CASARRRSGLNTEAFF. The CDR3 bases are TGTGCCAGCGCTCGGCGCAGGTCGGGCTTGAACACTGAAGCTTTCTTT.

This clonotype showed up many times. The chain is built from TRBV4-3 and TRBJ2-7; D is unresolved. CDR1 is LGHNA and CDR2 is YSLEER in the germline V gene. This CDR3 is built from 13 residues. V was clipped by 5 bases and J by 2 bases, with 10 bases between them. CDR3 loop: CASSSSVAYEQYF. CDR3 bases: TGCGCCAGCAGCTCCTCTGTGGCCTACGAGCAGTACTTC.

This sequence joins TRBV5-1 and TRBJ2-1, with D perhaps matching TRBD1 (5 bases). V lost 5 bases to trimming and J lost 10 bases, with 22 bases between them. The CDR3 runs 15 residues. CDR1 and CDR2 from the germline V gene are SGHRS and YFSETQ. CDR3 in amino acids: CASSPTVGEEQEQFF. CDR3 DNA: TGCGCCAGCAGTCCGACAGTTGGGGAAGAGCAGGAGCAGTTCTTC.

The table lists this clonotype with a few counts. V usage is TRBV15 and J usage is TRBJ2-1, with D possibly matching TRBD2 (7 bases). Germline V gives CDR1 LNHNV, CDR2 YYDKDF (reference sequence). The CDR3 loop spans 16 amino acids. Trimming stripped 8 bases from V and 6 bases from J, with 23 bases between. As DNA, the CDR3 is TGTGCCACCCAGACTTCGGGGGGCAGCGGGTTCAATGAGCAGTTCTTC. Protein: CATQTSGGSGFNEQFF. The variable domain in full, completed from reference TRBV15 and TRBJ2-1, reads DAMVIQNPRYQVTQFGKPVTLSCSQTLNHNVMYWYQQKSSQAPKLLFHYYDKDFNNEADTPDNFQSRRPNTSFCFLDIRSPGLGDTAMYLCATQTSGGSGFNEQFFGPGTRLTVL.

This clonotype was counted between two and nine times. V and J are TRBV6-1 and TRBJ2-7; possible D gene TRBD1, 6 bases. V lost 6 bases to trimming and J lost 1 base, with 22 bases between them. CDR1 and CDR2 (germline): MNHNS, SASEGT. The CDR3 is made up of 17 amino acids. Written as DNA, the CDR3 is TGTGCCAGCAGGCGGACAGCCCGGGACGCCTCATCCTACGAGCAGTACTTC. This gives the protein CASRRTARDASSYEQYF.

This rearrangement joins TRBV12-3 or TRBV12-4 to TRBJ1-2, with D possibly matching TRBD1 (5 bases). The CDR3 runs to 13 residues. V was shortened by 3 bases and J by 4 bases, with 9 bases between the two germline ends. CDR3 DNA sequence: TGTGCCAGCAGTTTCGGGACGGCCTATGGCTACACCTTC. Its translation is CASSFGTAYGYTF.

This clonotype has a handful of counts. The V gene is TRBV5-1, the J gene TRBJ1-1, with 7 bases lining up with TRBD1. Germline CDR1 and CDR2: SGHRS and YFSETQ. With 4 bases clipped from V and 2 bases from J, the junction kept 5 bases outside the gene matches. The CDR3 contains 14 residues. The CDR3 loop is CASSQQGHNTEAFF. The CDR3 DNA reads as TGCGCCAGCAGCCAACAGGGGCATAACACTGAAGCTTTCTTT.

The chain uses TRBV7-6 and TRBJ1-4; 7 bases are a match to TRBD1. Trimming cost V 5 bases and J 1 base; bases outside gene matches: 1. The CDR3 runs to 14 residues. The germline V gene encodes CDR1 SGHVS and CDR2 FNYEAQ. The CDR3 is CASSQGGTNEKLFF. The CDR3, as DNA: TGTGCCAGCAGCCAGGGGGGAACTAATGAAAAACTGTTTTTT.

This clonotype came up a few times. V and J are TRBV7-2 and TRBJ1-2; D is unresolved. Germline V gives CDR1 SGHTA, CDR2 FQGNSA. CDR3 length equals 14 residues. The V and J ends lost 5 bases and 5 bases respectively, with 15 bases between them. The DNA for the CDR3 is TGTGCCAGCAGCCTCGACAACAACCCATATGGCTACACCTTC. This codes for CASSLDNNPYGYTF.

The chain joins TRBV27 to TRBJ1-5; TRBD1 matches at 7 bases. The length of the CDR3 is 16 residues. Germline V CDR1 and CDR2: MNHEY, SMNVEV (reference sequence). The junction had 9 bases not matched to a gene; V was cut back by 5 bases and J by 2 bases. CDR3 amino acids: CASSTRQGTRNQPQHF. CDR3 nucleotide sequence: TGTGCCAGCAGTACCCGACAGGGAACACGCAATCAGCCCCAGCATTTT.

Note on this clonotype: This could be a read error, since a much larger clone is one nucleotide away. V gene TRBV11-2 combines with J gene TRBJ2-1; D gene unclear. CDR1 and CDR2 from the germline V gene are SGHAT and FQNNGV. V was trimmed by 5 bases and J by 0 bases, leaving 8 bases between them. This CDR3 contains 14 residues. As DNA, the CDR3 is TGTGCCAGCAGCCAACCTGGCTCCTACAATGAGCAGTTCTTC. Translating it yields CASSQPGSYNEQFF. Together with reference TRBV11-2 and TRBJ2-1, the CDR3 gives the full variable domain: EAGVAQSPRYKIIEKRQSVAFWCNPISGHATLYWYQQILGQGPKLLIQFQNNGVVDDSQLPKDRFSAERLKGVDSTLKIQPAKLEDSAVYLCASSQPGSYNEQFFGPGTRLTVL.

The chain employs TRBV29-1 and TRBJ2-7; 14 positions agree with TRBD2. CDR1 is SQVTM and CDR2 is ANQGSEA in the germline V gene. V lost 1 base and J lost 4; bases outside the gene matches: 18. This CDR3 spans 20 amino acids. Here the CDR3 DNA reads TGCAGCGTTGAAGGGATTAATACGGGACTAGCGGGAGACAGCGCTTACGAGCAGTACTTC. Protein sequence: CSVEGINTGLAGDSAYEQYF.